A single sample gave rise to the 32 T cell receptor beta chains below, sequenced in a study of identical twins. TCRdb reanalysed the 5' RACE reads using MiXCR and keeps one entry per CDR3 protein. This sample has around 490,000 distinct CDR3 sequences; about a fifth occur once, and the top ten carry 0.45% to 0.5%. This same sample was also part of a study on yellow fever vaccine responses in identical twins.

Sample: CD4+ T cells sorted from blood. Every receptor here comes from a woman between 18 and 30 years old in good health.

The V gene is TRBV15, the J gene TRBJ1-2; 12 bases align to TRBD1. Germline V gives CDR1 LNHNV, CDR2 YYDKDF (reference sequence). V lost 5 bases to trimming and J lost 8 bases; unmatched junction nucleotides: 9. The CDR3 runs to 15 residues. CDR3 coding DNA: TGTGCCACCAGCTCCAGGGGACAGGGGGCTGGAGGCTACACCTTC. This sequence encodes CATSSRGQGAGGYTF.

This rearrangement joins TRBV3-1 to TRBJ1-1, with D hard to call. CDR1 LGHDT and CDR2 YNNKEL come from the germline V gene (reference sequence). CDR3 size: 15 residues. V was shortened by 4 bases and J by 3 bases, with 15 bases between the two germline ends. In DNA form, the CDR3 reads TGTGCCAGCAGCCCCTCCCGGGTGAGAGACACTGAAGCTTTCTTT. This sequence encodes CASSPSRVRDTEAFF.

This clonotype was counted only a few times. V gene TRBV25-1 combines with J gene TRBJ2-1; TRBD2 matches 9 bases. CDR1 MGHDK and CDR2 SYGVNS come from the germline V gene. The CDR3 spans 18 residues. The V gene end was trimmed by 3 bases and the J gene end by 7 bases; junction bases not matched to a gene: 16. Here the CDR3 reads CASSEIRVGLAKRNEQFF. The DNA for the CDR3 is TGTGCCAGCAGTGAGATTAGGGTTGGACTAGCGAAGAGGAATGAGCAGTTCTTC.

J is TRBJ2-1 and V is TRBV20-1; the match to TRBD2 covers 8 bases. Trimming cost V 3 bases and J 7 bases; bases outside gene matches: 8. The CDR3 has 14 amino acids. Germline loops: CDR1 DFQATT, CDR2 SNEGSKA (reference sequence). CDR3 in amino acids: CSARYSGRKNEQFF. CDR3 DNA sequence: TGCAGTGCTAGGTACAGCGGGAGAAAGAATGAGCAGTTCTTC.

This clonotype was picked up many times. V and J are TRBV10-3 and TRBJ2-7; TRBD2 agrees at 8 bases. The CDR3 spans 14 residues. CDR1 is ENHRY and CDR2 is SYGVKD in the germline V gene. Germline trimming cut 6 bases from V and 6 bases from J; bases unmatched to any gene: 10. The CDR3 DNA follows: TGTGCCATCAGGCAACGGGAGGGCCTTGGCGAGCAGTACTTC. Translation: CAIRQREGLGEQYF.

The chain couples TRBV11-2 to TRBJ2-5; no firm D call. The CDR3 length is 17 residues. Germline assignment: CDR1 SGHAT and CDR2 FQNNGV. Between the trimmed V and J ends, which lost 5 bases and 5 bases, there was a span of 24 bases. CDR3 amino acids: CASSRLSPRRPSETQYF. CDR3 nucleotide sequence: TGTGCCAGCAGCCGCTTAAGCCCTCGGCGTCCAAGTGAGACCCAGTACTTC.

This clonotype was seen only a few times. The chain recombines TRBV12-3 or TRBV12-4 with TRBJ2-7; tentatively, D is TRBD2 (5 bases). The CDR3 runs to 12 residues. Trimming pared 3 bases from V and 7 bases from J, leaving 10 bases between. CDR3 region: CASSFEGSEQYV. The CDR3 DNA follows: TGTGCCAGCAGTTTTGAGGGCTCGGAGCAGTACGTC.

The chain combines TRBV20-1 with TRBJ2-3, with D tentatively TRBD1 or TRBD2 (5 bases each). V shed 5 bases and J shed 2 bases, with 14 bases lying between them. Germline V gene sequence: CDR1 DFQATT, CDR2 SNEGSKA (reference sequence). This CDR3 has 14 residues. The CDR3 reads CSAARGRDTDTQYF. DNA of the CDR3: TGCAGTGCTGCCCGGGGCCGTGACACAGATACGCAGTATTTT.

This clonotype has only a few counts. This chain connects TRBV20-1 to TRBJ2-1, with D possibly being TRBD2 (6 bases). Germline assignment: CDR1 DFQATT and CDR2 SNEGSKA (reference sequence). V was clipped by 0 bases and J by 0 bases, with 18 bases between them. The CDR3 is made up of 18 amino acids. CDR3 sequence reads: CSARDASGTLSSYNEQFF. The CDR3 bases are TGCAGTGCTAGAGATGCGTCCGGGACTTTAAGCTCCTACAATGAGCAGTTCTTC.

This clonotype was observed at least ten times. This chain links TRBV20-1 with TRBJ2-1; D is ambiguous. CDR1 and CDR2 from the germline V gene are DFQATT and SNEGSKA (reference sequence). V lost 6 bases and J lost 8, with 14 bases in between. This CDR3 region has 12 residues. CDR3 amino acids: CSAKTIQDEQFF. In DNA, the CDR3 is TGCAGTGCCAAGACGATCCAGGATGAGCAGTTCTTC.

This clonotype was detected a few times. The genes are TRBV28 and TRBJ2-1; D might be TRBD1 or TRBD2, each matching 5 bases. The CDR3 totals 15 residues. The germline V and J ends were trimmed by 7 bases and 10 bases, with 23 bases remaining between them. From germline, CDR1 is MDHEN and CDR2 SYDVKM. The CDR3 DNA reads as TGTGCCAGCACCCTGGGGACGGTGATTATCGGGGAGCAGTTCTTC. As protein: CASTLGTVIIGEQFF. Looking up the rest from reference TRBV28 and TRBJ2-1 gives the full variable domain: DVKVTQSSRYLVKRTGEKVFLECVQDMDHENMFWYRQDPGLGLRLIYFSYDVKMKEKGDIPEGYSVSREKKERFSLILESASTNQTSMYLCASTLGTVIIGEQFFGPGTRLTVL.

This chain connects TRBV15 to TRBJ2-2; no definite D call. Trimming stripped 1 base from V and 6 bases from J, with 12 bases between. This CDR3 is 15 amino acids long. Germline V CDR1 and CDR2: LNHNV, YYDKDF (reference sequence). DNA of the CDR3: TGTGCCACCAGCAGAGGAACAAGGCCCGCCGGGGAGCTGTTTTTT. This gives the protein CATSRGTRPAGELFF.

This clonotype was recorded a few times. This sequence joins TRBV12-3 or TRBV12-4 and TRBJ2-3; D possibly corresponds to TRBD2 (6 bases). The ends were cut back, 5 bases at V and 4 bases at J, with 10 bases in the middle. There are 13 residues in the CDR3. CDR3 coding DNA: TGTGCCAGCAGTGGGGGGATTGCAGATACGCAGTATTTT. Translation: CASSGGIADTQYF.

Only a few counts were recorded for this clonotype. The DNA of the CDR3 is TGTGCCAGCAGACCCCCCGGGGTCTCCTACAATGAGCAGTTCTTC. This encodes CASRPPGVSYNEQFF. The rearrangement joins TRBV12-3 or TRBV12-4 to TRBJ2-1; a weak D match, TRBD2 (5 bases). The V end was cut by 6 bases, the J end by 0 bases, with 12 bases between. This CDR3 has 15 residues.

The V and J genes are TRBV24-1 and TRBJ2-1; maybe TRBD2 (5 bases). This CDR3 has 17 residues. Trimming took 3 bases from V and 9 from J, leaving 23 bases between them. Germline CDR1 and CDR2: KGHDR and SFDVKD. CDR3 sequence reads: CATSDPRTGLLIGEQFF. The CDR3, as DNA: TGTGCCACCAGTGATCCCCGGACGGGGTTGTTAATTGGTGAGCAGTTCTTC.

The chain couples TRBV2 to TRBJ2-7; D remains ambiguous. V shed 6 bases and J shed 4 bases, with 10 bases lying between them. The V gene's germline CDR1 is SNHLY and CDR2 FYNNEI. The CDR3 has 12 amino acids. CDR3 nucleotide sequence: TGTGCCAGCAGCCCGAATCGGTACGAGCAGTACTTC. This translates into CASSPNRYEQYF.

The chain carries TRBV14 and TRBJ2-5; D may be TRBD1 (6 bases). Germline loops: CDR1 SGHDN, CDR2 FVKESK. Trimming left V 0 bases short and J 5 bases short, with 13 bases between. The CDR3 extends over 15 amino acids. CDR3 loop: CASSQDWWGRETQYF. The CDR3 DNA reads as TGTGCCAGCAGCCAAGATTGGTGGGGGCGGGAGACCCAGTACTTC.

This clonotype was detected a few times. CDR3 sequence reads: CASSIWGLAKNIQYF. CDR3 sequence (DNA): TGTGCCAGTAGTATCTGGGGGCTCGCCAAAAACATTCAGTACTTC. V and J are TRBV19 and TRBJ2-4, with D maybe TRBD1 (6 bases). This CDR3 region has 15 residues. V gave up 3 bases and J gave up 1 base, with 10 bases separating them. The germline V gene encodes CDR1 LNHDA and CDR2 SQIVND (reference sequence).

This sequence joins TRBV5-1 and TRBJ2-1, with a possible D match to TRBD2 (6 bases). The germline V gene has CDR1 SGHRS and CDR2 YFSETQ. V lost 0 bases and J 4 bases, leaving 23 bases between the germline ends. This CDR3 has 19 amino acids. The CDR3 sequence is CASSLAGFNGSSGYNEQFF. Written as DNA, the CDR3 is TGCGCCAGCAGCTTGGCCGGGTTTAACGGGAGCTCGGGGTACAATGAGCAGTTCTTC.

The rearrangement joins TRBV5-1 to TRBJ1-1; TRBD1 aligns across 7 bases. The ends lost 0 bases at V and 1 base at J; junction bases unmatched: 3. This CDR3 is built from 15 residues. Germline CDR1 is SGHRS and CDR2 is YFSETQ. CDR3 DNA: TGCGCCAGCAGCTTGGCCCCAGGGGGGAACACTGAAGCTTTCTTT. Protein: CASSLAPGGNTEAFF. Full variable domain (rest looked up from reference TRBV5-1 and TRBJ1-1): KAGVTQTPRYLIKTRGQQVTLSCSPISGHRSVSWYQQTPGQGLQFLFEYFSETQRNKGNFPGRFSGRQFSNSRSEMNVSTLELGDSALYLCASSLAPGGNTEAFFGQGTRLTVV.

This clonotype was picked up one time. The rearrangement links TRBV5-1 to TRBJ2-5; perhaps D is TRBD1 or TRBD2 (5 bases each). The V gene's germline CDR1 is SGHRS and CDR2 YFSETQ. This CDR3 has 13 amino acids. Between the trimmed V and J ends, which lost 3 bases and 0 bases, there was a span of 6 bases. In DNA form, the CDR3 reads TGCGCCAGCAGCTGGGACCACCAAGAGACCCAGTACTTC. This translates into CASSWDHQETQYF.

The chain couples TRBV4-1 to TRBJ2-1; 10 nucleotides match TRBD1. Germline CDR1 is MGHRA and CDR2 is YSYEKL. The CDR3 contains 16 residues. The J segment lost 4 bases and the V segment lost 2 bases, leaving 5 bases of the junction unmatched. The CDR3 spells CASSQFRTGGYNEQFF. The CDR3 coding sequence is TGCGCCAGCAGCCAATTCAGGACAGGGGGATACAATGAGCAGTTCTTC.

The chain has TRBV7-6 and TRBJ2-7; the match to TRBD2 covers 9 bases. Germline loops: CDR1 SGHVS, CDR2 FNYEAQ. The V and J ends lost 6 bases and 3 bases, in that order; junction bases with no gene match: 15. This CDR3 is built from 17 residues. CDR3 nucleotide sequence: TGTGCCAGCAGGTATAAACCGGGACTAGCTACCTTCTACGAGCAGTACGTC. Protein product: CASRYKPGLATFYEQYV.

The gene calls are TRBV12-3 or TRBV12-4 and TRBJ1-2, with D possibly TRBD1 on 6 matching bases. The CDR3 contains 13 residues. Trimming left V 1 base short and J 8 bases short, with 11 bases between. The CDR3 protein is CASSLVQGWGYTF. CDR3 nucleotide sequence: TGTGCCAGCAGTTTAGTACAGGGATGGGGCTACACCTTC.

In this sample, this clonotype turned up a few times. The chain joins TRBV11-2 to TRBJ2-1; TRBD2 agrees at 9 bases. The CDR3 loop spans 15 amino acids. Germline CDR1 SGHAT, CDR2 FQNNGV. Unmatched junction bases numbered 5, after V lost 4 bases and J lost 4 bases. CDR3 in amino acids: CASSSIAGEYNEQFF. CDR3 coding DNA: TGTGCCAGCAGCTCGATAGCGGGGGAATACAATGAGCAGTTCTTC.

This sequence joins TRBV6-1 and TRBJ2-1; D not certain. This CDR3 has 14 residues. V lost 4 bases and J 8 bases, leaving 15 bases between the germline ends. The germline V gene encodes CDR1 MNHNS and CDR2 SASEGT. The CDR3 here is CASSAPWDGHEQFF. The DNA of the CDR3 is TGTGCCAGCAGTGCCCCGTGGGATGGGCATGAGCAGTTCTTC.

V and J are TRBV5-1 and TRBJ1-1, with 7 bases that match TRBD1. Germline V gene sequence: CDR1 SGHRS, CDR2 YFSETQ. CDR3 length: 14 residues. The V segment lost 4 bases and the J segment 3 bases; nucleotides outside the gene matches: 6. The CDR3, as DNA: TGCGCCAGCAGCGTACAGGGGCCCTACACTGAAGCTTTCTTT. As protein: CASSVQGPYTEAFF.

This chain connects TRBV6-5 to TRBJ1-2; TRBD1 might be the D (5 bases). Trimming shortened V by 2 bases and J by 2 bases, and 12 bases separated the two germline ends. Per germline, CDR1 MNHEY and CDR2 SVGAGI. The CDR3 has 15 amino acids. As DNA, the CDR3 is TGTGCCAGCAGTTACGTAGCAGGGCTGAACTATGGCTACACCTTC. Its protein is CASSYVAGLNYGYTF.

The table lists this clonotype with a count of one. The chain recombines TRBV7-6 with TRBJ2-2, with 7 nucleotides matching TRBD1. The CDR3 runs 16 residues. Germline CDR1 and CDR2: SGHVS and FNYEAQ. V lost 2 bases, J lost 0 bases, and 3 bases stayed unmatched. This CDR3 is CASSLRDSANTGELFF. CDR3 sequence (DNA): TGTGCCAGCAGCTTAAGGGACAGCGCGAACACCGGGGAGCTGTTTTTT.

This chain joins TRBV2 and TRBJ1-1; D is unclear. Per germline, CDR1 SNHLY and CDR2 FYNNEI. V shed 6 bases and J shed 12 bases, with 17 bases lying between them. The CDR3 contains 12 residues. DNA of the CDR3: TGTGCCAGCAGGGCTCCGGGATTGGATCCTTTCTTT. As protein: CASRAPGLDPFF.

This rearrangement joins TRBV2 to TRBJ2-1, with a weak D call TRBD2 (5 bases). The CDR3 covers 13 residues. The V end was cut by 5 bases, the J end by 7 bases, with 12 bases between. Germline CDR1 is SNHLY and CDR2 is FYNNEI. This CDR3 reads CASSTLPGNEQFF. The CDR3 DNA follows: TGTGCCAGCAGTACCTTACCGGGAAATGAGCAGTTCTTC.

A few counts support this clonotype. The CDR3 protein is CASSSTDRPNTEAFF. The CDR3 nucleotides are TGTGCCAGCAGCTCTACTGACAGACCCAACACTGAAGCTTTCTTT. V is TRBV5-6 and J is TRBJ1-1, with D tentatively TRBD1 (5 bases). Per the germline V gene, CDR1 is SGHDT and CDR2 is YYEEEE. This CDR3 has 15 residues. V was clipped by 3 bases and J by 2 bases, with 14 bases between them. Together with reference TRBV5-6 and TRBJ1-1, the CDR3 gives the full variable domain: DAGVTQSPTHLIKTRGQQVTLRCSPKSGHDTVSWYQQALGQGPQFIFQYYEEEERQRGNFPDRFSGHQFPNYSSELNVNALLLGDSALYLCASSSTDRPNTEAFFGQGTRLTVV.